Below, 32 T cell receptor beta chains from the same sample are listed, as sequenced in a study of blood T cells in healthy people across ages (dated by TCRdb to between 2014 and 2016). The protocol used for the library was 5' RACE. The instrument given in TCRdb is Illumina HiSeq 2500. A second roughly 6 to 12 cycle PCR used a sample-barcoded 5' primer and a J-beta primer mix. In-frame beta chains were kept once TCRdb had trimmed the public reads at Q25 with fastp and called clones with MiXCR. Every distinct CDR3 protein forms one entry, paired with its most common genes and DNA. This sample lists 600,000 or so distinct CDR3 sequences; around half were detected once. The top ten constitute around 23% of the sample. Input material: blood. These receptors came from a man older than 75 in good health.

This clonotype was counted many times. The V and J genes are TRBV7-2 and TRBJ2-7, with no clear D. Judging by the DNA end, TRBJ2-5 fits better; the J call may be wrong. CDR1 SGHTA and CDR2 FQGNSA come from the germline V gene. The CDR3 spans 11 residues. The CDR3 nucleotides are TGTGCCAGCACCCCCGGGCAGACCCAGTACTTC. Protein sequence: CASTPGQTQYF.

The chain carries TRBV25-1 and TRBJ1-1, with D perhaps TRBD1 (5 bases). Germline assignment: CDR1 MGHDK and CDR2 SYGVNS. This CDR3 spans 12 amino acids. The germline V and J ends were trimmed by 7 bases and 1 base, with 7 bases remaining between them. The CDR3 DNA sequence: TGTGCCAGCACCCAGGGGAACACTGAAGCTTTCTTT. Translated: CASTQGNTEAFF.

This clonotype showed up just once. V gene TRBV5-1 combines with J gene TRBJ1-6; 9 bases map to TRBD1. J gave up 9 bases and V 2 bases, and 9 bases lay outside the gene matches. Germline assignment: CDR1 SGHRS and CDR2 YFSETQ. The CDR3 contains 16 residues. CDR3 sequence (DNA): TGCGCCAGCAGCTTAAACGTGGACAGGGGTCCTTCACCCCTCCACTTT. Protein sequence: CASSLNVDRGPSPLHF.

V gene TRBV29-1 combines with J gene TRBJ2-7; D tentatively fits TRBD1 or TRBD2 (5 bases each). The CDR3 consists of 14 residues. Trimming shortened V by 6 bases and J by 2 bases, and 17 bases separated the two germline ends. Germline CDR1 reads SQVTM; CDR2 reads ANQGSEA. The CDR3 here is CSVTGGRGPYEQYF. The CDR3 bases are TGCAGCGTCACTGGGGGACGGGGCCCCTACGAGCAGTACTTC.

This clonotype was detected a few times. CDR3 in DNA: TGTGCCAGCAGTGAATATATCGCGGGCACAGATACGCAGTATTTT. It encodes CASSEYIAGTDTQYF. The chain has TRBV25-1 and TRBJ2-3; D uncertain. Trimming removed 0 bases at V and 1 base at J, with 8 bases between. This CDR3 has 15 residues. Per germline, CDR1 MGHDK and CDR2 SYGVNS.

This clonotype was detected a few times. The J gene is TRBJ2-7, the V gene TRBV7-9; D might be TRBD1 or TRBD2, each matching 5 bases. Germline V gene lookup returns CDR1 SEHNR and CDR2 FQNEAQ (reference sequence). This CDR3 is built from 15 residues. Trimming pared 1 base from V and 7 bases from J, leaving 17 bases between. CDR3 nucleotides: TGTGCCAGCAGCTTAGGGCAGGGAGTAAACAATGAGCAGTACTTC. Its translation is CASSLGQGVNNEQYF. Full variable domain (outside the CDR3, taken from reference TRBV7-9 and TRBJ2-7): DTGVSQNPRHKITKRGQNVTFRCDPISEHNRLYWYRQTLGQGPEFLTYFQNEAQLEKSRLLSDRFSAERPKGSFSTLEIQRTEQGDSAMYLCASSLGQGVNNEQYFGPGTRLTVT.

This clonotype was recorded at least ten times. The rearrangement links TRBV6-5 to TRBJ1-2; 7 bases are a match to TRBD1. CDR1 and CDR2 (germline): MNHEY, SVGAGI. Trimming removed 2 bases from V and 0 bases from J; junction bases left unmatched: 0. The CDR3 has 14 residues. The CDR3 DNA sequence: TGTGCCAGCAGTTACCAGGGGGCTAACTATGGCTACACCTTC. Translation gives CASSYQGANYGYTF.

On this clonotype: Relative to the germline gene, one junction end is altered; a read error may explain this. The chain employs TRBV5-1 and TRBJ2-3; no clear D. The CDR3 is 12 residues long. From germline, CDR1 is SGHRS and CDR2 YFSETQ. The chain's CDR3 is CASSLAGDMQYF. The CDR3 nucleotides read TGCGCCAGCAGCTTGGCCGGAGATATGCAGTATTTT. Together with reference TRBV5-1 and TRBJ2-3, the CDR3 gives the full variable domain: KAGVTQTPRYLIKTRGQQVTLSCSPISGHRSVSWYQQTPGQGLQFLFEYFSETQRNKGNFPGRFSGRQFSNSRSEMNVSTLELGDSALYLCASSLAGDMQYFGPGTRLTVL.

This chain joins TRBV20-1 and TRBJ2-7; 11 nucleotides line up with TRBD1. The CDR3 has 16 amino acids. After removal of 1 base from V and 2 bases from J, the junction contained 7 bases not matched to a gene. Germline CDR1 reads DFQATT; CDR2 reads SNEGSKA (reference sequence). The CDR3 nucleotides are TGCAGTGCTAGAGCACGACCGGGACAGGGGGCCTACGAGCAGTACTTC. It codes for CSARARPGQGAYEQYF.

V and J are TRBV7-2 and TRBJ2-7; perhaps TRBD1 as D (6 bases). The V gene's germline CDR1 is SGHTA and CDR2 FQGNSA. The CDR3 length is 14 residues. V lost 5 bases, J lost 4 bases, and 15 bases lay in between. This CDR3 is CASSRGDRRYEQYF. In DNA form, the CDR3 reads TGTGCCAGCAGCCGGGGAGACAGGAGGTACGAGCAGTACTTC.

The rearrangement joins TRBV13 to TRBJ2-3, with D maybe TRBD1 (7 bases). V lost 4 bases and J 8 bases, leaving 13 bases between the germline ends. This CDR3 has 13 amino acids. The germline V gene has CDR1 PRHDT and CDR2 FYEKMQ (reference sequence). CDR3 sequence reads: CASSSRQGGTQYF. The DNA for the CDR3 is TGTGCCAGCAGCTCCCGTCAGGGGGGTACGCAGTATTTT. The variable domain in full, completed from reference TRBV13 and TRBJ2-3, reads AAGVIQSPRHLIKEKRETATLKCYPIPRHDTVYWYQQGPGQDPQFLISFYEKMQSDKGSIPDRFSAQQFSDYHSELNMSSLELGDSALYFCASSSRQGGTQYFGPGTRLTVL.

The V and J genes are TRBV2 and TRBJ2-3; possibly TRBD2 for D (5 bases). The CDR3 is 16 residues long. The V end was cut by 1 base, the J end by 5 bases, with 16 bases between. Germline CDR1 SNHLY, CDR2 FYNNEI. CDR3 DNA: TGTGCCAGCAGTGAAGGGACTGGGGTTGAGGGAGATACGCAGTATTTT. Translating gives CASSEGTGVEGDTQYF.

As concerns this clonotype: One base away lies a much larger clone, so this may be a sequencing read error. The gene calls are TRBV6-6 and TRBJ2-5; D is possibly TRBD1 (5 bases). The CDR3 length is 12 residues. The germline V and J ends were trimmed by 6 bases and 11 bases, with 16 bases remaining between them. Germline CDR1 is MNHNY and CDR2 is SVGAGI (reference sequence). CDR3 nucleotide sequence: TGTGCCAGCAGAGGGGATGCCGATGAGCAGTACTTC. Amino acids: CASRGDADEQYF.

This clonotype appeared a single time. The chain employs TRBV2 and TRBJ2-3, with D possibly TRBD1 on 6 matching bases. This CDR3 spans 14 amino acids. Germline CDR1 is SNHLY and CDR2 is FYNNEI. V was pared by 3 bases and J by 6 bases, with 13 bases between. CDR3 residues: CASSDVDSPDTQYF. The CDR3 nucleotides read TGTGCCAGCAGTGATGTGGACAGCCCGGATACGCAGTATTTT. The full variable domain, its missing parts supplied by reference TRBV2 and TRBJ2-3, is EPEVTQTPSHQVTQMGQEVILRCVPISNHLYFYWYRQILGQKVEFLVSFYNNEISEKSEIFDDQFSVERPDGSNFTLKIRSTKLEDSAMYFCASSDVDSPDTQYFGPGTRLTVL.

This clonotype was seen only a few times. The chain combines TRBV7-2 with TRBJ2-1; 8 bases are a match to TRBD1. The junction had 5 bases not matched to a gene; V was cut back by 2 bases and J by 5 bases. Looked up from germline, CDR1 is SGHTA and CDR2 is FQGNSA. The CDR3 is made up of 15 amino acids. The CDR3 reads CASSLPGGFHNEQFF. The DNA of the CDR3 is TGTGCCAGCAGCTTACCAGGGGGCTTCCACAATGAGCAGTTCTTC.

This clonotype was observed many times. The rearrangement uses TRBV29-1 and TRBJ2-1; D is unresolved. The ends were cut back, 6 bases at V and 9 bases at J, with 6 bases in the middle. The V gene's germline CDR1 is SQVTM and CDR2 ANQGSEA. The CDR3 is 9 amino acids. The CDR3 region is CSVEAEQFF. The DNA of the CDR3 is TGCAGCGTAGAGGCTGAGCAGTTCTTC.

As concerns this clonotype: A much larger clone differs from this one at a single base, so this may be a read error. The chain is built from TRBV2 and TRBJ2-1; D is perhaps TRBD1 or TRBD2 (5 bases each). The J call may not be correct, given that the DNA end is closer to TRBJ2-7. The germline gives CDR1 SNHLY, CDR2 FYNNEI. The CDR3 length is 13 residues. CDR3 DNA: TGTGCCAGCAGGAACGGGGCGAGGAATGAGCAGTACTTC. Protein product: CASRNGARNEQYF.

This chain joins TRBV7-9 and TRBJ1-4, with a weak D call TRBD1 (6 bases). Germline CDR1 reads SEHNR; CDR2 reads FQNEAQ (reference sequence). This CDR3 is 16 amino acids long. Trimming took 5 bases from V and 0 from J, leaving 13 bases between them. The CDR3, as DNA: TGTGCCAGCAGCCCAGGGGACGGCGCAACTAATGAAAAACTGTTTTTT. This sequence encodes CASSPGDGATNEKLFF.

As concerns this clonotype: The conserved closing phenylalanine or tryptophan is absent in this CDR3, likely reflecting a read error. The chain carries TRBV6-1 and TRBJ1-2, with D perhaps matching TRBD1 (6 bases). Trimming took off 5 bases at V and 6 bases at J, with 28 bases between the two ends. CDR1 and CDR2 from the germline V gene are MNHNS and SASEGT. This CDR3 contains 18 residues. CDR3 sequence reads: CASSRYMAAGGGWDGYTL. In nucleotides, the CDR3 is TGTGCCAGCAGTCGTTATATGGCCGCCGGGGGGGGCTGGGATGGCTACACCTTA.

This clonotype turned up a few times. The gene calls are TRBV7-2 and TRBJ1-2; D is possibly TRBD1 (6 bases). The CDR3 is 18 amino acids. V dropped 1 base and J dropped 2 bases, with 20 bases sitting between them. Germline V lookup: CDR1 SGHTA, CDR2 FQGNSA. In DNA, the CDR3 is TGTGCCAGCAGCTTAGTGGGGGGCAGACAAGATTTAAACTATGGCTACACCTTC. Translation gives CASSLVGGRQDLNYGYTF.

This clonotype was picked up a small number of times. The chain combines TRBV7-2 with TRBJ2-1; 9 bases map to TRBD2. This CDR3 is 16 amino acids long. CDR1 is SGHTA, CDR2 FQGNSA, per germline. V gave up 3 bases and J gave up 8 bases; unmatched junction bases: 11. The CDR3, as DNA: TGTGCCAGCAGCTTCTCCGGGACTAGCAAGCTCGATGAGCAGTTCTTC. Translation gives CASSFSGTSKLDEQFF.

This clonotype showed up just a few times. The V call is TRBV4-1, the J call TRBJ1-5; D is ambiguous. This CDR3 region has 18 residues. V gave up 2 bases and J gave up 2 bases, with 19 bases separating them. The V gene's germline CDR1 is MGHRA and CDR2 YSYEKL. DNA for the CDR3: TGCGCCAGCAGCCAATGGCTCGCAGAAACCGTGGGCAATCAGCCCCAGCATTTT. Translated, it gives CASSQWLAETVGNQPQHF.

The chain links TRBV12-3 or TRBV12-4 to TRBJ1-5; D is perhaps TRBD1 (5 bases). V lost 1 base and J lost 7, with 11 bases in between. CDR3 length: 14 residues. CDR3 sequence (DNA): TGTGCCAGCAGTTTAGGGGGGGTAGGCCAGCCCCAGCATTTT. It encodes CASSLGGVGQPQHF.

This clonotype was seen only a few times. The chain is built from TRBV9 and TRBJ2-3; TRBD1 might be the D (6 bases). Trimming took off 2 bases at V and 2 bases at J, with 12 bases between the two ends. Germline values: CDR1 SGDLS, CDR2 YYNGEE. The CDR3 length is 15 residues. The CDR3 loop is CASSVNTGPTDTQYF. For the CDR3, the DNA is TGTGCCAGCAGCGTTAACACAGGGCCCACAGATACGCAGTATTTT.

This sequence joins TRBV27 and TRBJ1-1, with D maybe TRBD1 (5 bases). Trimming pared 0 bases from V and 6 bases from J, leaving 8 bases between. The germline gives CDR1 MNHEY, CDR2 SMNVEV (reference sequence). CDR3 length equals 13 residues. In DNA form, the CDR3 reads TGTGCCAGCAGTTTATCGGGGCAAGCTGAAGCTTTCTTT. This translates into CASSLSGQAEAFF.

The chain combines TRBV7-9 with TRBJ1-1; possible D gene TRBD1, 6 bases. Germline values: CDR1 SEHNR, CDR2 FQNEAQ (reference sequence). The CDR3 is 12 residues long. V was clipped by 5 bases and J by 7 bases, with 11 bases between them. The CDR3: CASSIQGGEAFF. The CDR3 DNA is TGTGCCAGCAGCATACAGGGCGGTGAAGCTTTCTTT.

The J gene is TRBJ2-3, the V gene TRBV5-1; D gene uncertain. This CDR3 has 14 residues. From germline, CDR1 is SGHRS and CDR2 YFSETQ. V lost 2 bases and J 2 bases, leaving 9 bases between the germline ends. CDR3 loop: CASSFADITDTQYF. The CDR3 bases are TGCGCCAGCAGCTTCGCCGATATCACAGATACGCAGTATTTT.

The chain is built from TRBV20-1 and TRBJ2-7; TRBD2 matches at 8 bases. Germline V lookup: CDR1 DFQATT, CDR2 SNEGSKA (reference sequence). The V and J ends lost 3 bases and 5 bases, in that order; junction bases with no gene match: 9. CDR3 length: 14 amino acids. The CDR3 region is CSARGRSGSDEQYF. Here the CDR3 DNA reads TGCAGTGCTAGGGGAAGGAGCGGGAGCGACGAGCAGTACTTC.

This clonotype was picked up a small number of times. The chain links TRBV7-2 to TRBJ2-1, with TRBD1 matching 9 bases. The CDR3 extends over 17 amino acids. CDR1 and CDR2 from the germline V gene are SGHTA and FQGNSA. The J segment lost 5 bases and the V segment lost 0 bases, leaving 8 bases of the junction unmatched. For the CDR3, the DNA is TGTGCCAGCAGCTTAGCTTCGGGACAGGGTTGGCACAATGAGCAGTTCTTC. This translates into CASSLASGQGWHNEQFF.

This clonotype was recorded many times. V usage is TRBV6-5 and J usage is TRBJ2-5, with a tentative D call TRBD2 (5 bases). Trimming stripped 5 bases from V and 4 bases from J, with 5 bases between. The V gene's germline CDR1 is MNHEY and CDR2 SVGAGI. The CDR3 totals 11 residues. Here the CDR3 DNA reads TGTGCCAGCAGTGGGAGAGAGACCCAGTACTTC. Protein sequence: CASSGRETQYF.

V gene TRBV7-2 combines with J gene TRBJ1-2, with D maybe TRBD1 (5 bases). Trimming cost V 5 bases and J 4 bases, with 14 bases left between them. Germline V gene sequence: CDR1 SGHTA, CDR2 FQGNSA. This CDR3 has 14 amino acids. The chain's CDR3 is CASSRIGGGYGYTF. The CDR3 DNA sequence: TGTGCCAGCAGCCGAATCGGGGGGGGCTATGGCTACACCTTC.

This clonotype was detected many times. The chain links TRBV4-3 to TRBJ2-3; D might be TRBD2 (5 bases). Germline CDR1 reads LGHNA; CDR2 reads YSLEER. The V gene lost 0 bases and the J gene lost 5 bases, with 12 bases spanning the gap. The CDR3 has 15 residues. The chain's CDR3 is CASSQDRRNQDTQYF. The CDR3 DNA reads as TGCGCCAGCAGCCAAGATAGGAGGAACCAAGATACGCAGTATTTT.